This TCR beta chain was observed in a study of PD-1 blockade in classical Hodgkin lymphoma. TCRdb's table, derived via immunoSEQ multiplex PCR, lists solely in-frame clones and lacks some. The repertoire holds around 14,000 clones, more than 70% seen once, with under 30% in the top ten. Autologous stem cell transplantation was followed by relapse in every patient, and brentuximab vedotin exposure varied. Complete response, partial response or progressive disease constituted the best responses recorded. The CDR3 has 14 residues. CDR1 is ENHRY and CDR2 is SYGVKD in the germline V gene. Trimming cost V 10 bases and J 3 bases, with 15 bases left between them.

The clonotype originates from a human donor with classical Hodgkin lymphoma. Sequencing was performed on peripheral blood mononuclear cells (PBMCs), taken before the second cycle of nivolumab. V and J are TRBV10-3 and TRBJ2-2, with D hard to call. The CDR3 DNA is TGTGCCACGCGGACGGTCGACTACACCGGGGAGCTGTTTTTT. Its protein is CATRTVDYTGELFF.